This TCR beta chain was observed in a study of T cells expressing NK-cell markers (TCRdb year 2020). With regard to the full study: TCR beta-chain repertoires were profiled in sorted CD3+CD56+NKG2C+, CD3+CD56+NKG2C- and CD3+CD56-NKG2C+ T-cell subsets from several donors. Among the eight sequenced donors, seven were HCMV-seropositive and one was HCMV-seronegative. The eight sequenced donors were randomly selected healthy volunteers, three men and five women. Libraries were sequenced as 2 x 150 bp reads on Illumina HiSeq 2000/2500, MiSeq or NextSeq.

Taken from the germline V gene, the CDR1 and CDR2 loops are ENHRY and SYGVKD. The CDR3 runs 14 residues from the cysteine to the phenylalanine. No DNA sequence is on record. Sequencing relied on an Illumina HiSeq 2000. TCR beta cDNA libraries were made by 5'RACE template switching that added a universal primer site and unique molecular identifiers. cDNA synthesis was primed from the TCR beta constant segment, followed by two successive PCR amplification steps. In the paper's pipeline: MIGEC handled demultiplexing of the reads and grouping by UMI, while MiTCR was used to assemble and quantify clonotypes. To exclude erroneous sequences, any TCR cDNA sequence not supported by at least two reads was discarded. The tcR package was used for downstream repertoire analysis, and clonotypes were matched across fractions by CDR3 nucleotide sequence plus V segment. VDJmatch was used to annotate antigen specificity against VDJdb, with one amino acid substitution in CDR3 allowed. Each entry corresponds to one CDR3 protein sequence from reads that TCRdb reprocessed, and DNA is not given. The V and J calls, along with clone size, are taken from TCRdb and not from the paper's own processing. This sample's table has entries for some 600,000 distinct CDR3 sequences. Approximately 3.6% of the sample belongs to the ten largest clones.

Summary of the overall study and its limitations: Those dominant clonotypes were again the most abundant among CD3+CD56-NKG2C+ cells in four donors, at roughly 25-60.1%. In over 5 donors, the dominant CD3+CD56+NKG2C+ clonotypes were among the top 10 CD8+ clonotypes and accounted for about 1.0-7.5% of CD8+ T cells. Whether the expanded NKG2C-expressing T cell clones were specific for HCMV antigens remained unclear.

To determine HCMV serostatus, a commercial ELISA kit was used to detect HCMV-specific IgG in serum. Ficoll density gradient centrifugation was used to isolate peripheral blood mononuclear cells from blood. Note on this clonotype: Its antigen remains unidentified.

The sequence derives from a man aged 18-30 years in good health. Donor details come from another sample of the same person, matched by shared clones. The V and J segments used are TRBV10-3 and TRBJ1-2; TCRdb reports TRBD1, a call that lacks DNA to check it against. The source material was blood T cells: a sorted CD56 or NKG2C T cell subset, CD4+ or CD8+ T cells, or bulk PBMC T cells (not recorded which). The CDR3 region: CAITPGQGNHGYTF.